This entry is about one T cell receptor beta chain. Its cognate antigen is unknown. This specimen comes from a study of T cell responses to AZD1222 COVID-19 vaccine. Study-level findings and limits: Only after the peak T cell response were repertoires sampled. Per reports, nearly half of all spike-specific TCRs target regions that are unmutated in variants. Possibly, clonal diversity was underestimated; donors were largely white British and included more females.

This table comes from immunoSEQ multiplex PCR, and its TCRdb copy is limited to in-frame clones, with some not included. In the table there are 120,000 or so clones, about 90% of which are singletons. Germline assignment: CDR1 SNHLY and CDR2 FYNNEI. Unmatched junction bases numbered 8, after V lost 6 bases and J lost 3 bases. The CDR3 runs to 16 residues. The receptor's source is an adult in good health. Sequences were derived from peripheral blood, sampled on day 0 of AZD1222 vaccination. The V and J genes are TRBV2 and TRBJ2-1, with 10 positions matching TRBD2. The CDR3 loop is CASSASGSGFYNEQFF. The DNA of the CDR3 is TGTGCCAGCAGCGCTAGCGGGAGTGGTTTCTACAATGAGCAGTTCTTC.